These T cell receptor beta chains were read from a single sample in a study of blood T cell repertoires in COVID-19. Profiling relied on immunoSEQ multiplex PCR, and the TCRdb table lists in-frame clones only, not all of them. The sample has roughly 260,000 clones, roughly four fifths seen once. What was sequenced was peripheral blood. Source of these receptors: a woman aged 70 to 79 with acute or convalescent COVID-19. Both conserved end residues are part of each CDR3. A D gene is named only where the DNA matches it firmly. Only part of the rows carry a size: once, few, many, or a class if the clone is expanded.

D gene: NA
V gene: TRBV18
CDR3 length: 13
J gene: TRBJ1-5
clone size: few
CDR3 protein: CASSPARDQPQHF
CDR3 DNA: TGTGCCAGCTCACCGGCCAGGGATCAGCCCCAGCATTTT

D gene: NA
V gene: TRBV28
CDR3 length: 14
J gene: TRBJ2-3
clone size: once
CDR3 protein: CASSQTGIIDTQYF
CDR3 DNA: TGTGCCAGCAGTCAGACGGGGATTATAGATACGCAGTATTTT

D gene: TRBD1
V gene: TRBV29-1
CDR3 length: 14
J gene: TRBJ2-7
clone size: NA
CDR3 protein: CSVHTGASNYEQYF
CDR3 DNA: TGCAGCGTCCATACAGGGGCATCAAACTACGAGCAGTACTTC

D gene: NA
V gene: TRBV4-3
CDR3 length: 15
J gene: TRBJ2-7
clone size: NA
CDR3 protein: CASSPSGLESYEQYF
CDR3 DNA: TGCGCCAGCAGCCCATCGGGACTGGAATCCTACGAGCAGTACTTC

D gene: NA
V gene: TRBV3-1/TRBV3-2
CDR3 length: 11
J gene: TRBJ1-2
clone size: few
CDR3 protein: CASNGLYGYTF
CDR3 DNA: TGTGCCAGCAATGGACTCTATGGCTACACCTTC

D gene: TRBD1
V gene: TRBV11-2
CDR3 length: 15
J gene: TRBJ2-5
clone size: NA
CDR3 protein: CASTSGTGVRETQYF
CDR3 DNA: TGTGCCAGCACCTCCGGGACAGGGGTTCGGGAGACCCAGTACTTC

D gene: TRBD2
V gene: TRBV2
CDR3 length: 15
J gene: TRBJ2-1
clone size: NA
CDR3 protein: CASRSSGGAYNEQFF
CDR3 DNA: TGTGCCAGCAGGTCTAGCGGGGGGGCCTACAATGAGCAGTTCTTC

D gene: NA
V gene: TRBV4-3
CDR3 length: 16
J gene: TRBJ1-2
clone size: NA
CDR3 protein: CASSQEFDRGNYGYTF
CDR3 DNA: TGCGCCAGCAGCCAAGAGTTCGACCGGGGGAACTATGGCTACACCTTC

D gene: NA
V gene: TRBV5-1
CDR3 length: 14
J gene: TRBJ1-4
clone size: NA
CDR3 protein: CASSRGATNEKLFF
CDR3 DNA: TGCGCCAGCAGCCGAGGTGCAACTAATGAAAAACTGTTTTTT

D gene: TRBD1
V gene: TRBV7-2
CDR3 length: 14
J gene: TRBJ2-5
clone size: NA
CDR3 protein: CASSLGTGMETQYF
CDR3 DNA: TGTGCCAGCAGCTTAGGGACAGGGATGGAGACCCAGTACTTC

D gene: NA
V gene: TRBV7-5
CDR3 length: 16
J gene: TRBJ2-1
clone size: NA
CDR3 protein: CARSPLGGSSYNEQFF
CDR3 DNA: TGTGCCAGAAGCCCCCTGGGGGGAAGCTCCTACAATGAGCAGTTCTTC

D gene: TRBD1
V gene: TRBV28
CDR3 length: 15
J gene: TRBJ1-2
clone size: NA
CDR3 protein: CASRTGGDEENGYTF
CDR3 DNA: TGTGCCAGTCGGACAGGGGGCGACGAGGAGAATGGCTACACCTTC

D gene: TRBD2
V gene: TRBV7-9
CDR3 length: 16
J gene: TRBJ2-3
clone size: NA
CDR3 protein: CASSLWARGGTDTQYF
CDR3 DNA: TGTGCCAGCAGCTTATGGGCCCGGGGGGGTACAGATACGCAGTATTTT

D gene: TRBD1
V gene: TRBV7-2
CDR3 length: 13
J gene: TRBJ1-1
clone size: NA
CDR3 protein: CASSQQGGTEAFF
CDR3 DNA: TGTGCCAGCAGCCAACAGGGGGGCACTGAAGCTTTCTTT

D gene: TRBD1
V gene: TRBV5-1
CDR3 length: 16
J gene: TRBJ1-2
clone size: NA
CDR3 protein: CASSLGMTGEGYGYTF
CDR3 DNA: TGCGCCAGCAGCTTGGGGATGACAGGGGAAGGATATGGCTACACCTTC

D gene: TRBD1
V gene: TRBV24-1
CDR3 length: 16
J gene: TRBJ2-2
clone size: NA
CDR3 protein: CATSDWDRGNTGELFF
CDR3 DNA: TGTGCCACCAGTGATTGGGACAGGGGGAACACCGGGGAGCTGTTTTTT

D gene: NA
V gene: TRBV27
CDR3 length: 16
J gene: TRBJ1-5
clone size: NA
CDR3 protein: CASSLSRGGRNQPQHF
CDR3 DNA: TGTGCCAGCAGTTTATCGAGGGGGGGACGCAATCAGCCCCAGCATTTT

D gene: NA
V gene: TRBV7-2
CDR3 length: 13
J gene: TRBJ1-4
clone size: NA
CDR3 protein: CASSLGGREKLFF
CDR3 DNA: TGTGCCAGCAGCTTAGGCGGTCGCGAAAAACTGTTTTTT

D gene: NA
V gene: TRBV5-6
CDR3 length: 14
J gene: TRBJ1-1
clone size: few
CDR3 protein: CASSSGNRNTEAFF
CDR3 DNA: TGTGCCAGCAGCTCAGGAAACAGGAACACTGAAGCTTTCTTT

D gene: TRBD1
V gene: TRBV5-1
CDR3 length: 15
J gene: TRBJ2-7
clone size: NA
CDR3 protein: CASSFGDRSSYEQYF
CDR3 DNA: TGCGCCAGCAGCTTCGGGGACAGGAGCTCCTACGAGCAGTACTTC

D gene: TRBD1
V gene: TRBV4-3
CDR3 length: 15
J gene: TRBJ1-5
clone size: NA
CDR3 protein: CASSQGQGRNQPQHF
CDR3 DNA: TGCGCCAGCAGCCAGGGACAGGGGAGAAATCAGCCCCAGCATTTT

D gene: NA
V gene: TRBV2
CDR3 length: 13
J gene: TRBJ1-1
clone size: NA
CDR3 protein: CAGRQERNTEAFF
CDR3 DNA: TGTGCCGGAAGACAGGAGAGGAACACTGAAGCTTTCTTT

D gene: TRBD2
V gene: TRBV3-1/TRBV3-2
CDR3 length: 16
J gene: TRBJ2-3
clone size: NA
CDR3 protein: CASTTGAGTGTDTQYF
CDR3 DNA: TGTGCCAGCACCACGGGAGCGGGGACTGGCACAGATACGCAGTATTTT

D gene: TRBD2
V gene: TRBV29-1
CDR3 length: 11
J gene: TRBJ2-5
clone size: NA
CDR3 protein: CSVGGGETQYF
CDR3 DNA: TGCAGCGTTGGGGGGGGAGAGACCCAGTACTTC

D gene: TRBD1
V gene: TRBV10-3
CDR3 length: 14
J gene: TRBJ1-2
clone size: NA
CDR3 protein: CAISGDRRGYGYTF
CDR3 DNA: TGTGCCATCAGTGGGGACAGAAGAGGCTATGGCTACACCTTC

D gene: TRBD1
V gene: TRBV30
CDR3 length: 16
J gene: TRBJ1-6
clone size: NA
CDR3 protein: CAWSDAPGQGYSPLHF
CDR3 DNA: TGTGCCTGGAGTGACGCACCGGGACAGGGTTACTCACCCCTCCACTTT

D gene: NA
V gene: TRBV28
CDR3 length: 14
J gene: TRBJ1-6
clone size: NA
CDR3 protein: CASLTGTLESPLHF
CDR3 DNA: TGTGCCAGCTTAACCGGGACATTGGAATCACCCCTCCACTTT

D gene: NA
V gene: TRBV5-1
CDR3 length: 16
J gene: TRBJ2-3
clone size: NA
CDR3 protein: CASSLEQGVGTDTQYF
CDR3 DNA: TGCGCCAGCAGCTTGGAGCAGGGTGTAGGCACAGATACGCAGTATTTT

D gene: NA
V gene: TRBV7-2
CDR3 length: 13
J gene: TRBJ1-1
clone size: few
CDR3 protein: CASSLGQAEEAFF
CDR3 DNA: TGTGCCAGCAGCTTAGGACAGGCAGAGGAAGCTTTCTTT